This T cell receptor (beta chain) is from a study of T cell repertoires in cytomegalovirus infection. Overall study context: An indication of both CMV infection and matching HLA type came from public TCR beta signatures. Study-wide results and limits: HLA-C-restricted CMV clonotypes gave the most frequent clonotype in two of eight donors.

One entry per CDR3 protein, called by TCRdb with MiXCR from the reads. The data contain about 360,000 distinct CDR3 sequences, over 15% of them singletons. As to this clonotype: Its specificity is not known.

The clonotype originates from a human donor in good health (CMV status not recorded). Some clones in this sample may be carry-over from other donors' samples. Sequencing was done on a sample of PBMCs.

The CDR3 region is CASSQEGPSAAHEQYF. The CDR3 DNA is TGCGCCAGCAGCCAAGAAGGTCCCTCCGCCGCCCACGAGCAGTACTTC. The rearrangement links TRBV4-1 to TRBJ2-7; D not resolved. Trimming cost V 0 bases and J 5 bases, with 17 bases left between them. The CDR3 consists of 16 residues. Germline V gene lookup returns CDR1 MGHRA and CDR2 YSYEKL.